This T cell receptor (beta chain) comes out of a study of T cell repertoires in cytomegalovirus infection. As for the study in general: The authors relied on CMV epitopes, both recently identified HLA-C-restricted and well-studied HLA-B-restricted. In public TCR beta signatures, there were indications of both CMV infection and matching HLA type.

For this clonotype: The antigen is not known.

Regarding the study as a whole: Cumulative public TCR beta family frequency identified carriers of CMV plus the relevant HLA. CMV-specific TCR beta clonotypes restricted by HLA-C dominated the ex vivo response.

This CDR3 is built from 13 residues. Between the trimmed V and J ends, which lost 7 bases and 1 base, there was a span of 10 bases. TCRdb re-analysed the reads in MiXCR, keeping a single row per CDR3 protein. In the table there are roughly 500,000 distinct CDR3 sequences, roughly 34% of which are singletons. The sequencing here drew on cultured PBMCs, taken from culture after CMV antigen stimulation. This sequence joins TRBV12-3 or TRBV12-4 and TRBJ1-1; possibly TRBD1 for D (5 bases). The TCR comes from a human donor in good health (CMV status not recorded). Some clones in this sample may be carry-over from other donors' samples. As DNA, the CDR3 is TGTGCCAGCACCGAACAGGAGAACACTGAAGCTTTCTTT. This translates into CASTEQENTEAFF.